This T cell receptor beta chain stems from a study of blood T cell repertoires in COVID-19. Study summary: The United States, Italy and Spain provided the acute and convalescent COVID-19 samples. Sample material is recorded as cDNA or gDNA derived from T cells, B-cell-depleted T cells, or PBMCs.

As originally analysed: Estimates of nucleated cell counts were drawn from the amplification of reference gene primers. Using immunoSEQ multiplex PCR, the repertoire was profiled, and TCRdb retains in-frame clones only, with some absent. V, J and clone size derive from that table, while D and trimming were established from the DNA sequence. This table holds around 63,000 clones, around 81% found once. Between the trimmed V and J ends, which lost 0 bases and 2 bases, there was a span of 8 bases. CDR3 size: 15 residues. Germline CDR1 and CDR2: WNHNN and SYGVQD (reference sequence). The clonotype comes from a woman aged 80 or over with active or convalescent COVID-19. Sequencing input: peripheral blood. The chain is built from TRBV10-1 and TRBJ2-1; D is perhaps TRBD2 (6 bases). The CDR3 DNA sequence: TGCGCCAGCAGTGAGTCTTGGGGGGCCTACAATGAGCAGTTCTTC. Its protein product is CASSESWGAYNEQFF.